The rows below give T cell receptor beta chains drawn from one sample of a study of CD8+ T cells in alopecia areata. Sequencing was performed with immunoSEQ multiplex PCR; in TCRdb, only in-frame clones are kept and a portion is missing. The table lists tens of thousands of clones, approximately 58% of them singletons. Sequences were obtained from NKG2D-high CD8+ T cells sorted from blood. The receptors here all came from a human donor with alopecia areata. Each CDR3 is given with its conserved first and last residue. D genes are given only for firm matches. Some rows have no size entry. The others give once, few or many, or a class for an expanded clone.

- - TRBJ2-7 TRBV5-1 TGCGCCAGCAGCTTGGAAGGGGTACCCGTCGAGCAGTACTTC CASSLEGVPVEQYF
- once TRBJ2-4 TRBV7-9 TGTGCCAGCAGCCCCCCCCAGGGCGAGGGGAACATTCAGTACTTC CASSPPQGEGNIQYF
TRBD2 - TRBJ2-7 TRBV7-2 TGTGCCAGCAGCTTATTGGGCGGGGGTTACGAGCAGTACTTC CASSLLGGGYEQYF
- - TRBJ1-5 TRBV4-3 TGCGCCAGCAGCCAAGATGGCGGCGGCAATCAGCCCCAGCATTTT CASSQDGGGNQPQHF
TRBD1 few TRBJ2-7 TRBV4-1 TGCGCCAGCAGCCAAGATCAGGGGGCATTGGCCTACGAGCAGTACTTC CASSQDQGALAYEQYF
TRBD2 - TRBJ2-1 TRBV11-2 TGTGCCAGCAGCCCGTATCTGGGGGAGGGCGAAGGTAATGAGCAGTTCTTC CASSPYLGEGEGNEQFF
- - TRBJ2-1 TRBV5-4 TGTGCCAGCAGCTTGGGGCAGGGCGGGAACAATGAGCAGTTCTTC CASSLGQGGNNEQFF
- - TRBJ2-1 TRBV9 TGTGCCAGCAGCGAAGACCGGCGGGAGCAGTTCTTC CASSEDRREQFF
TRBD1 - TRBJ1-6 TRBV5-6 TGTGCCAGCAGCCGCAGACAGGGGACATCTGGGTCACCCCTCCACTTT CASSRRQGTSGSPLHF
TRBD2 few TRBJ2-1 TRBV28 TGTGCCAGCACCTCAAGACTAGCCCATGAGCAGTTCTTC CASTSRLAHEQFF
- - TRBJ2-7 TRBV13 TGTGCCAGCAGCCCCGGACAGAGGGCTTACGAGCAGTACTTC CASSPGQRAYEQYF
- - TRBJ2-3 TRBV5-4 TGTGCCAGCAGCTCCAAGATAAGCCAGACAGATACGCAGTATTTT CASSSKISQTDTQYF
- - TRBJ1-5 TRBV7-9 TGTGCCAGCAGCCGGCCAGGCGCAAAACAGCCCCAGCATTTT CASSRPGAKQPQHF
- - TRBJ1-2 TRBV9 TGTGCCAGCAGCCCCTGGGACGGAACCTATGGCTACACCTTC CASSPWDGTYGYTF
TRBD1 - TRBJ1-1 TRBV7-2 TGTGCCAGCAGCTCGGGACAGGGAAGGAACACTGAAGCTTTCTTT CASSSGQGRNTEAFF
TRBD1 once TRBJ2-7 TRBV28 TGTGCCAGCAGTTTGCCGCCCTCCTACGCCGGGACAGACCCTCACGGGCAGTACTTC CASSLPPSYAGTDPHGQYF
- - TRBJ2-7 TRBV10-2 TGCGCCAGCAGTGACAGTGGCGGTTACGAGCAGTACTTC CASSDSGGYEQYF
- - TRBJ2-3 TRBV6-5 TGTGCCAGCAGACCGAGGGTCCCTTCGGATGATACGCAGTATTTT CASRPRVPSDDTQYF